The sequence of this T cell receptor (beta chain) was determined in a study of blood T cell repertoires in COVID-19. About the research overall: Acute and convalescent COVID-19 samples came from the United States, Italy and Spain.

Data came from immunoSEQ multiplex PCR; TCRdb stores just in-frame clones and leaves some out. The sample lists about 360,000 clones; 81% were seen once. Sequenced sample: peripheral blood. The source is a human donor with acute or convalescent COVID-19. The donor label of this sample is uncertain.

This CDR3 reads CASSQDPGDTQYF. The DNA for the CDR3 is TGCGCCAGCAGCCAAGATCCGGGGGATACGCAGTATTTT. J is TRBJ2-3 and V is TRBV4-1; weak D call: TRBD2 (5 bases). Trimming shortened V by 0 bases and J by 6 bases, and 7 bases separated the two germline ends. This CDR3 region has 13 residues. Germline V gene sequence: CDR1 MGHRA, CDR2 YSYEKL.